This T cell receptor (beta chain) was recovered during a study of T cell responses to AZD1222 COVID-19 vaccine. Findings of the study overall: The study sampled repertoires only after the peak T cell response. The span of vaccine-associated CD4 TCRs extended across spike, with dominance at 160-218 and 743-854.

Timing groups of about 4 and about 12 weeks for second doses were pooled. Trimming removed 2 bases from V and 8 bases from J, with 24 bases in between. Germline lookup yields CDR1 MNHEY and CDR2 SVGEGT. The CDR3 spans 18 residues. As for this clone: The target antigen is unknown.

TCRdb keeps only in-frame clones here, not all; method: immunoSEQ multiplex PCR. The table records some 150,000 clones, 80% to 95% of them present only once. The rearrangement uses TRBV6-2 or TRBV6-3 and TRBJ1-4, with a tentative D call TRBD1 (6 bases). This clonotype was sampled from an adult who received the AZD1222 COVID-19 vaccine. The sequencing used peripheral blood, collected 28 days after the second AZD1222 dose. The DNA of the CDR3 is TGTGCCAGCAGTTACCCTGGGGGCCATCCCGGGGAGGAAGAAAAACTGTTTTTT. As protein: CASSYPGGHPGEEEKLFF.